The clone carrying this T cell receptor beta chain showed up many times. Its antigen remains unidentified. The data stem from a study of CD8 T cells in ankylosing spondylitis. Points from the study as a whole: Among TCR beta sequences, a motif of 7 to 9 highly homologous variants appeared characteristic of ankylosing spondylitis blood.

V lost 7 bases, J lost 2 bases, and 24 bases lay in between. The V gene's germline CDR1 is LGHNA and CDR2 YNFKEQ. The CDR3 is 17 amino acids. TCRdb itself ran the 5' RACE reads through MiXCR, one entry per CDR3 protein. The data hold fewer than 550,000 distinct CDR3 sequences, with less than 6% observed a single time. The receptor was derived from a male donor with ankylosing spondylitis. The V and J genes are TRBV4-2 and TRBJ2-7; D might be TRBD2 (8 bases). The sample was blood, either unsorted or a sorted T cell fraction (not recorded which). CDR3 amino acids: CASTPQGGSGKAYEQYF. As DNA, the CDR3 is TGTGCCAGCACTCCTCAGGGGGGTAGCGGGAAGGCCTACGAGCAGTACTTC.